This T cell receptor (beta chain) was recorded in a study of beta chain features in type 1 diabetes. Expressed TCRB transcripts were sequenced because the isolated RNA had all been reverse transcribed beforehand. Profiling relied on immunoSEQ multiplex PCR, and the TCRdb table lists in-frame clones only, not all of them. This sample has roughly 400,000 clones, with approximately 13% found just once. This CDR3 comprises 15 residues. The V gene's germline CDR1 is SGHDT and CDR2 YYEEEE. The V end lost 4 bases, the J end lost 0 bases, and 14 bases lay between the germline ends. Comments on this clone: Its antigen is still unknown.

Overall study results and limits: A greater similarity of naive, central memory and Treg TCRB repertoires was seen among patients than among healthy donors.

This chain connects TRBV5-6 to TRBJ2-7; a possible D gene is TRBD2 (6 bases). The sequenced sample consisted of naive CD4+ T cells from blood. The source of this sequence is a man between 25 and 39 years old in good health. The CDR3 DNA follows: TGTGCCAGCAGCCCACGGGACGGGAGCTCCTACGAGCAGTACTTC. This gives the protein CASSPRDGSSYEQYF.